The source of this TCR beta chain is a study of cytomegalovirus exposure and HLA in healthy donors. Primers: 60 Vbeta forward and 13 Jbeta reverse. Clones were sequenced by immunoSEQ multiplex PCR, and TCRdb holds only the in-frame ones, with some missing. The data contain about 120,000 clones, 81% of them singletons. This clone has a single count. Its antigen is unknown. Points from the study as a whole: No immune exposure information besides CMV serostatus was available.

With 8 bases clipped from V and 0 bases from J, the junction kept 2 bases outside the gene matches. Germline CDR1 and CDR2: SGHTA and FQGNSA. The CDR3 contains 13 residues. The sequenced material came from PBMCs. The sequence derives from a woman aged 30 to 39 in good health and CMV-seronegative. The rearrangement joins TRBV7-2 to TRBJ2-7, with TRBD1 matching 9 bases. CDR3 protein: CASGTGSSYEQYF. CDR3 bases: TGTGCCAGCGGGACAGGGAGCTCCTACGAGCAGTACTTC.